Below, 24 T cell receptor beta chains from the same sample are listed, as sequenced in a study of T cells in Graves' hyperthyroidism and ophthalmopathy. Amplified TCR beta CDR3 regions came from RNA transcripts. HTBI primers drove first-round RT-PCR of the TCR CDR3. TCRdb used MiXCR to reprocess the multiplex PCR reads, holding one entry per CDR3 protein. In the table there are over 300,000 distinct CDR3 sequences, around 15% of which are singletons. The sequenced sample was blood. The receptors derive from a woman in her forties with Graves' ophthalmopathy.

Remarks on this clonotype: A read error is possible here, since a much larger clone lies one base away. Written as DNA, the CDR3 is TGTGCCAACAGCCCTCGGACAGGGGGCACTGAAGCTTTCTTT. Its protein product is CANSPRTGGTEAFF. This chain connects TRBV11-1 to TRBJ1-1; 10 nucleotides match TRBD1. The CDR3 spans 14 residues. Per the germline V gene, CDR1 is SGHAT and CDR2 is FQDESV (reference sequence).

This clonotype was recorded many times. The rearrangement links TRBV28 to TRBJ1-5, with 10 bases identical to TRBD1. With 8 bases clipped from V and 5 bases from J, the junction kept 3 bases outside the gene matches. Germline loops: CDR1 MDHEN, CDR2 SYDVKM. The CDR3 totals 13 residues. CDR3 protein: CASHGQGDQPQHF. For the CDR3, the DNA is TGTGCCAGCCACGGACAGGGGGATCAGCCCCAGCATTTT.

V gene TRBV15 combines with J gene TRBJ2-1; no clear D. CDR3 length: 15 residues. V dropped 0 bases and J dropped 0 bases, with 6 bases sitting between them. Per the germline V gene, CDR1 is LNHNV and CDR2 is YYDKDF (reference sequence). DNA for the CDR3: TGTGCCACCAGCAGAGACGGCCACTCCTACAATGAGCAGTTCTTC. Its protein is CATSRDGHSYNEQFF.

This clonotype was observed at least ten times. This rearrangement joins TRBV29-1 to TRBJ2-5, with D perhaps given as TRBD1 or TRBD2 (5 bases each). The germline V and J ends were trimmed by 6 bases and 5 bases, with 19 bases remaining between them. Germline CDR1 and CDR2: SQVTM and ANQGSEA. This CDR3 contains 14 residues. The CDR3 is CSVNLQGREETQYF. CDR3 in DNA: TGCAGCGTCAACCTCCAGGGCAGGGAGGAGACCCAGTACTTC.

This clonotype was detected ten times or more. The rearrangement joins TRBV28 to TRBJ1-1; D is unresolved. The CDR3 totals 14 residues. The V end lost 3 bases, the J end lost 1 base, and 9 bases lay between the germline ends. In germline, CDR1 is MDHEN, CDR2 SYDVKM. The CDR3, as DNA: TGTGCCAGCAGTTTTCGACGGGAGAACACTGAAGCTTTCTTT. It is translated as CASSFRRENTEAFF.

This clonotype has at least ten counts. The V gene is TRBV6-1, the J gene TRBJ1-1; 7 nucleotides line up with TRBD1. V was pared by 6 bases and J by 6 bases, with 13 bases of the junction left unmatched. CDR1 and CDR2 from the germline V gene are MNHNS and SASEGT. This CDR3 contains 15 residues. This CDR3 is CASRRDRVSAAEAFF. CDR3 coding DNA: TGTGCCAGCAGGCGGGACAGAGTTAGCGCCGCTGAAGCTTTCTTT.

The chain employs TRBV4-1 and TRBJ2-1, with 9 nucleotides matching TRBD1. This CDR3 contains 19 residues. Germline-derived CDR1 and CDR2 are MGHRA and YSYEKL. After removal of 0 bases from V and 7 bases from J, the junction contained 16 bases not matched to a gene. The CDR3 reads CASSQDMEPGQGVRNEQFF. CDR3 DNA: TGCGCCAGCAGCCAAGATATGGAACCGGGACAGGGTGTGAGGAATGAGCAGTTCTTC.

The CDR3 nucleotides are TGCAGTGCTAAGGGAGGGGGCGCCGGGGAGCTGTTTTTT. Its protein product is CSAKGGGAGELFF. The chain is built from TRBV20-1 and TRBJ2-2, with D possibly being TRBD1 or TRBD2 (7 bases each). The germline V gene encodes CDR1 DFQATT and CDR2 SNEGSKA (reference sequence). This CDR3 contains 13 residues. The ends were cut back, 4 bases at V and 6 bases at J, with 12 bases in the middle.

This clonotype was seen at least ten times. The rearrangement joins TRBV19 to TRBJ2-7; perhaps TRBD2 as D (6 bases). The ends were cut back, 7 bases at V and 3 bases at J, with 16 bases in the middle. The CDR3 contains 14 residues. Germline V gives CDR1 LNHDA, CDR2 SQIVND (reference sequence). The CDR3 DNA sequence: TGTGCCAGTAATTCGGAGGGGATTGACTACGAGCAGTACTTC. Its translation: CASNSEGIDYEQYF. Complete variable domain (other parts from reference TRBV19 and TRBJ2-7): DGGITQSPKYLFRKEGQNVTLSCEQNLNHDAMYWYRQDPGQGLRLIYYSQIVNDFQKGDIAEGYSVSREKKESFPLTVTSAQKNPTAFYLCASNSEGIDYEQYFGPGTRLTVT.

The rearrangement joins TRBV5-1 to TRBJ1-6, with TRBD1 as a possible D gene (5 bases). Germline V lookup: CDR1 SGHRS, CDR2 YFSETQ. This CDR3 is built from 16 residues. V was shortened by 1 base and J by 6 bases, with 14 bases between the two germline ends. Here the CDR3 DNA reads TGCGCCAGCAGCTTGAGCCAGGGAACACCTAATTCACCCCTCCACTTT. Amino acids: CASSLSQGTPNSPLHF.

This clonotype came up many times. The CDR3 nucleotides are TGTGCCAGCAGTTCCACGGGACAGGGATTCTATGGCTACACCTTC. This codes for CASSSTGQGFYGYTF. The chain carries TRBV2 and TRBJ1-2; 9 nucleotides line up with TRBD1. The CDR3 length is 15 residues. V was clipped by 5 bases and J by 4 bases; unmatched bases: 8. Germline values: CDR1 SNHLY, CDR2 FYNNEI.

This clonotype was seen at least ten times. The chain couples TRBV11-2 to TRBJ2-5, with D perhaps assigned TRBD1 or TRBD2 (6 bases each). Deletions cut 1 base from V and 5 bases from J, with 23 bases between. CDR1 is SGHAT and CDR2 is FQNNGV in the germline V gene. This CDR3 has 18 amino acids. The CDR3 is CASSLGILRGGQGETQYF. CDR3 bases: TGTGCCAGCAGCTTAGGGATCCTTCGTGGGGGGCAGGGGGAGACCCAGTACTTC.

This chain joins TRBV5-4 and TRBJ1-4; 8 positions agree with TRBD1. J lost 6 bases, V lost 4 bases, and 8 bases had no gene match. CDR1 SGHNT and CDR2 YYREEE come from the germline V gene (reference sequence). The CDR3 is 15 residues long. This chain's CDR3 is CASSVLTRGHEKLFF. CDR3 nucleotides: TGTGCCAGCAGCGTGCTAACCAGGGGGCATGAAAAACTGTTTTTT.

The chain carries TRBV2 and TRBJ1-2; 10 bases align to TRBD1. The germline gives CDR1 SNHLY, CDR2 FYNNEI. The CDR3 loop spans 16 amino acids. V was pared by 6 bases and J by 4 bases, with 11 bases of the junction left unmatched. CDR3 region: CASSRQQRQGAYGYTF. CDR3 sequence (DNA): TGTGCCAGCAGCAGACAACAAAGACAGGGGGCCTATGGCTACACCTTC.

Many counts were recorded for this clonotype. J is TRBJ2-3 and V is TRBV7-2; D remains unclear. This CDR3 has 14 residues. V was cut by 4 bases and J by 2 bases, with 10 bases left in between. Germline values: CDR1 SGHTA, CDR2 FQGNSA. CDR3 DNA sequence: TGTGCCAGCAGCTCCGACGGTCCCACAGATACGCAGTATTTT. The encoded protein is CASSSDGPTDTQYF.

This clonotype was seen only a few times. The genes are TRBV20-1 and TRBJ2-1; D call uncertain. Germline V gene lookup returns CDR1 DFQATT and CDR2 SNEGSKA (reference sequence). The CDR3 sequence is 13 residues long. Trimming pared 3 bases from V and 9 bases from J, leaving 15 bases between. The CDR3 bases are TGCAGTGCTAGTATACGGCGTTTTGGTGAGCAGTTCTTC. Translation gives CSASIRRFGEQFF.

Notes on this clonotype: The junction differs from germline at one of its ends, possibly a read error. The chain recombines TRBV28 with TRBJ2-7, with 15 bases matching TRBD2. Germline assignment: CDR1 MDHEN and CDR2 SYDVKM. This CDR3 region has 16 residues. The DNA of the CDR3 is TGTGCCAGCAGTACGGGGACTAGCGGGAGGCTCTACGAGCAGTGCTTC. Protein sequence: CASSTGTSGRLYEQCF.

The V gene is TRBV24-1, the J gene TRBJ1-4; D perhaps matches TRBD1 (6 bases). The ends were cut back, 0 bases at V and 8 bases at J, with 12 bases in the middle. This CDR3 region has 15 residues. The germline V gene has CDR1 KGHDR and CDR2 SFDVKD. CDR3 residues: CATSDLVGTKEKLFF. Here the CDR3 DNA reads TGTGCCACCAGTGATTTGGTCGGGACAAAGGAAAAACTGTTTTTT.

This clonotype was recorded a few times. V is TRBV20-1 and J is TRBJ1-5, with TRBD1 matching over 9 bases. Germline values: CDR1 DFQATT, CDR2 SNEGSKA (reference sequence). Unmatched junction bases numbered 6, after V lost 2 bases and J lost 4 bases. The length of the CDR3 is 15 residues. CDR3 protein: CSARNTGGNNQPQHF. The CDR3 nucleotides are TGCAGTGCTAGAAATACAGGGGGCAATAATCAGCCCCAGCATTTT.

This clonotype was seen a single time. Since a much larger clone is just one base distant, this may be a read error. V gene TRBV19 combines with J gene TRBJ1-2; D is unclear. With 3 bases removed from V and 7 bases from J, the gap between germline ends came to 15 bases. From germline, CDR1 is LNHDA and CDR2 SQIVND (reference sequence). The CDR3 length is 14 residues. Here the CDR3 DNA reads TGTGCCAGTAGTATCCTGCTTTCTTTCTGTGGCTACACCTTC. As protein: CASSILLSFCGYTF.

This clonotype came up many times. This rearrangement joins TRBV28 to TRBJ1-5; 11 positions match TRBD1. CDR1 and CDR2 (germline): MDHEN, SYDVKM. With V trimmed by 6 bases and J by 7 bases, 5 bases remained unmatched. This CDR3 comprises 14 residues. CDR3 sequence reads: CASRGQGAWQPQHF. The CDR3 nucleotides are TGTGCCAGCAGAGGACAGGGGGCTTGGCAGCCCCAGCATTTT.

This clonotype was seen a few times. This chain joins TRBV29-1 and TRBJ2-7, with D perhaps being TRBD1 or TRBD2 (5 bases each). Trimming took 0 bases from V and 2 from J, leaving 26 bases between them. In germline, CDR1 is SQVTM, CDR2 ANQGSEA. The CDR3 has 19 residues. The CDR3 bases are TGCAGCGTTGAAGATAGGGGCTTCATCCGGGACGGATATACCTACGAGCAGTACTTC. Translated: CSVEDRGFIRDGYTYEQYF.

This clonotype was seen many times. This chain links TRBV2 with TRBJ1-1, with 7 bases aligning to TRBD1. J gave up 6 bases and V 6 bases, and 7 bases lay outside the gene matches. The germline CDR1 and CDR2 sequences are SNHLY and FYNNEI. The CDR3 is 13 amino acids. This CDR3 reads CASRDDRVAEAFF. Here the CDR3 DNA reads TGTGCCAGCAGAGACGACAGGGTAGCTGAAGCTTTCTTT.

This clonotype appeared a few times. The rearrangement uses TRBV3-1 and TRBJ2-2; TRBD1 aligns across 10 bases. Trimming at V came to 3 bases and at J to 0 bases, leaving 1 base not matched to a gene. CDR3 length equals 16 residues. Germline loops: CDR1 LGHDT, CDR2 YNNKEL (reference sequence). The CDR3 bases are TGTGCCAGCAGCCAGGGGACAGGGGCGAACACCGGGGAGCTGTTTTTT. It specifies CASSQGTGANTGELFF. The full variable domain, its missing parts supplied by reference TRBV3-1 and TRBJ2-2, is DTAVSQTPKYLVTQMGNDKSIKCEQNLGHDTMYWYKQDSKKFLKIMFSYNNKELIINETVPNRFSPKSPDKAHLNLHINSLELGDSAVYFCASSQGTGANTGELFFGEGSRLTVL.